This T cell receptor (beta chain) was observed in a study of graft-versus-host responses after intestinal transplantation. Across the whole study: Each patient got anti-thymocyte globulin induction, then tacrolimus and steroids for two to four years. Whole-study results and caveats: Patients who carried graft-donor T cell macrochimerism also had high graft-versus-host to host-versus-graft clonal ratios in their allografts. Researchers found peak circulating GvH clone levels linked to early post-transplant HvG declines. GvH clones were identified in recipient marrow, with some first appearing in ileum or blood.

Germline CDR1 is MNHNS and CDR2 is SASEGT. This CDR3 is 13 amino acids long. V lost 3 bases and J lost 10, with 13 bases in between. A note on this clone: Antigen: not known.

The repertoire was sequenced with immunoSEQ multiplex PCR; TCRdb's copy has only in-frame clones and lacks some. The sample contains 75,000 to 100,000 clones, about nine tenths of which appear only once. The sequence derives from a human donor who was the organ donor for an intestinal transplant. This sequence joins TRBV6-1 and TRBJ2-1; the D gene is possibly TRBD1 (5 bases). The sample was unstimulated CD4+ T cells sorted from spleen or lymph node cells, taken before transplant. CDR3 in DNA: TGTGCCAGCAGTGATCGCAGGGCGTGGGAGCAGTTCTTC. Protein product: CASSDRRAWEQFF.